Shown below are 27 T cell receptor beta chains from a single sample sequenced in a study of cytomegalovirus exposure and HLA in healthy donors. PCR used 60 Vbeta primers and 13 Jbeta primers. Produced via immunoSEQ multiplex PCR; TCRdb's table is partial and in-frame only. The data contain around 99,000 clones, roughly 67% of them singletons. The material sequenced was PBMCs. Receptor source: a man aged 35 to 55 in good health and CMV-seronegative.

The chain employs TRBV9 and TRBJ2-1, with D tentatively TRBD1 (5 bases). With 0 bases removed from V and 7 bases from J, the gap between germline ends came to 11 bases. This CDR3 comprises 14 residues. Looked up from germline, CDR1 is SGDLS and CDR2 is YYNGEE. The CDR3, as DNA: TGTGCCAGCAGCGTAGTAGGTCAGGGTAATGAGCAGTTCTTC. This codes for CASSVVGQGNEQFF.

The chain combines TRBV5-1 with TRBJ1-2, with 9 bases that match TRBD1. The V gene's germline CDR1 is SGHRS and CDR2 YFSETQ. The CDR3 is 13 amino acids. Unmatched junction bases numbered 4, after V lost 0 bases and J lost 10 bases. CDR3 protein: CASSLGQGGDYTF. The CDR3 DNA is TGCGCCAGCAGCTTGGGACAGGGGGGGGACTACACCTTC.

The rearrangement joins TRBV29-1 to TRBJ1-1, with D unclear. The CDR3 contains 13 residues. Germline V gene sequence: CDR1 SQVTM, CDR2 ANQGSEA. Trimming stripped 6 bases from V and 6 bases from J, with 17 bases between. DNA for the CDR3: TGCAGCGTGTCCCCGTTGCCCGAGGCTGAAGCTTTCTTT. This sequence encodes CSVSPLPEAEAFF. Full variable domain (missing parts from reference TRBV29-1 and TRBJ1-1): SAVISQKPSRDICQRGTSLTIQCQVDSQVTMMFWYRQQPGQSLTLIATANQGSEATYESGFVIDKFPISRPNLTFSTLTVSNMSPEDSSIYLCSVSPLPEAEAFFGQGTRLTVV.

This clone is a singleton in its sample. The chain joins TRBV29-1 to TRBJ2-2, with D hard to call. Germline V lookup: CDR1 SQVTM, CDR2 ANQGSEA. CDR3 size: 13 residues. V shed 5 bases and J shed 2 bases, with 9 bases lying between them. The CDR3 coding sequence is TGCAGCGTTCCAGTTTTTAACACCGGGGAGCTGTTTTTT. It translates to CSVPVFNTGELFF.

This chain joins TRBV27 and TRBJ2-2, with D perhaps matching TRBD2 (7 bases). Trimming removed 10 bases at V and 5 bases at J, with 20 bases between. Germline CDR1 reads MNHEY; CDR2 reads SMNVEV (reference sequence). The CDR3 runs to 15 residues. The CDR3 coding sequence is TGTGCCACCTCGGTAAGGGGGGGGTCGACCGGGGAGCTGTTTTTT. This encodes CATSVRGGSTGELFF.

The chain recombines TRBV5-6 with TRBJ2-3, with D perhaps TRBD2 (5 bases). The CDR3 runs 15 residues. Germline lookup yields CDR1 SGHDT and CDR2 YYEEEE. V lost 3 bases, J lost 2 bases, and 13 bases lay in between. The CDR3 reads CASSSGLALTDTQYF. The CDR3, as DNA: TGTGCCAGCAGCTCCGGACTGGCTCTCACAGATACGCAGTATTTT.

CDR3: CASSINRIAKNIQYF. For the CDR3, the DNA is TGTGCCAGTAGTATTAACAGGATAGCCAAAAACATTCAGTACTTC. The chain uses TRBV19 and TRBJ2-4, with D maybe TRBD1 (5 bases). V dropped 3 bases and J dropped 0 bases, with 9 bases sitting between them. Looked up from germline, CDR1 is LNHDA and CDR2 is SQIVND (reference sequence). The CDR3 spans 15 residues.

The chain has TRBV10-3 and TRBJ1-1; D not resolved. The CDR3 sequence is 13 residues long. Per the germline V gene, CDR1 is ENHRY and CDR2 is SYGVKD. With 5 bases removed from V and 0 bases from J, the gap between germline ends came to 7 bases. The CDR3, as DNA: TGTGCCATCAGTCCAGTTATGAACACTGAAGCTTTCTTT. This gives the protein CAISPVMNTEAFF.

This clone was counted only a few times. The V call is TRBV19, the J call TRBJ1-1; D gene uncertain. The V gene's germline CDR1 is LNHDA and CDR2 SQIVND (reference sequence). The CDR3 spans 13 residues. Trimming took 7 bases from V and 4 from J, leaving 13 bases between them. This chain's CDR3 is CASIVEGTTEAFF. In DNA, the CDR3 is TGTGCCAGTATTGTAGAGGGCACCACTGAAGCTTTCTTT.

The chain employs TRBV19 and TRBJ2-3, with 9 bases identical to TRBD2. J lost 5 bases, V lost 8 bases, and 11 bases had no gene match. The CDR3 runs 15 residues. CDR1 is LNHDA, CDR2 SQIVND, per germline (reference sequence). The CDR3, as DNA: TGTGCCAGTTCGATGGAGCGGGGGGTAGTAGATACGCAGTATTTT. Translating gives CASSMERGVVDTQYF.

This chain uses TRBV6-5 with TRBJ2-1, with a weak D call TRBD1 (5 bases). CDR1 MNHEY and CDR2 SVGAGI come from the germline V gene. The CDR3 is 14 residues long. The ends were cut back, 7 bases at V and 3 bases at J, with 13 bases in the middle. Here the CDR3 reads CASTLGQGYNEQFF. CDR3 in DNA: TGTGCCAGCACCCTGGGGCAGGGCTACAATGAGCAGTTCTTC.

The chain links TRBV7-2 to TRBJ2-3; 7 nucleotides line up with TRBD2. This CDR3 region has 15 residues. J was trimmed by 1 base and V by 2 bases; bases with no gene match: 3. CDR1 SGHTA and CDR2 FQGNSA come from the germline V gene. CDR3 residues: CASSLNAGGTDTQYF. In nucleotides, the CDR3 is TGTGCCAGCAGCTTAAATGCGGGGGGCACAGATACGCAGTATTTT. Filled out from reference TRBV7-2 and TRBJ2-3, the complete variable domain reads GAGVSQSPSNKVTEKGKDVELRCDPISGHTALYWYRQSLGQGLEFLIYFQGNSAPDKSGLPSDRFSAERTGGSVSTLTIQRTQQEDSAVYLCASSLNAGGTDTQYFGPGTRLTVL.

The CDR3 DNA reads TGTGCCAGCAGCCTCCCCGGCGGGACCGACACCTTC. As protein: CASSLPGGTDTF. The chain links TRBV28 to TRBJ1-2; possibly TRBD1 for D (5 bases). V was clipped by 6 bases and J by 12 bases, with 17 bases between them. This CDR3 comprises 12 residues. Germline assignment: CDR1 MDHEN and CDR2 SYDVKM.

V is TRBV28 and J is TRBJ1-5; D gene unclear. This CDR3 has 16 residues. The germline V gene has CDR1 MDHEN and CDR2 SYDVKM. The V gene lost 2 bases and the J gene lost 2 bases, with 13 bases spanning the gap. CDR3 sequence reads: CASSLAGFRGNQPQHF. The DNA for the CDR3 is TGTGCCAGCAGTTTAGCGGGTTTTCGAGGCAATCAGCCCCAGCATTTT.

The V call is TRBV5-1, the J call TRBJ2-7; D is possibly TRBD2 (6 bases). Trimming shortened V by 0 bases and J by 6 bases, and 7 bases separated the two germline ends. Germline CDR1 and CDR2: SGHRS and YFSETQ. The CDR3 contains 12 residues. In DNA form, the CDR3 reads TGCGCCAGCAGCTTGGGGGAGGTCGAGCAGTACTTC. This encodes CASSLGEVEQYF.

A few counts support this clone. The chain couples TRBV5-1 to TRBJ2-1, with a tentative D call TRBD2 (6 bases). Per germline, CDR1 SGHRS and CDR2 YFSETQ. This CDR3 has 14 amino acids. V was pared by 2 bases and J by 6 bases, with 12 bases between. CDR3 in DNA: TGCGCCAGCAGCTTTAGCGGTGCGGGCAATGAGCAGTTCTTC. Translated: CASSFSGAGNEQFF.

The chain uses TRBV10-3 and TRBJ2-3; D not resolved. CDR3 size: 13 residues. Germline lookup yields CDR1 ENHRY and CDR2 SYGVKD. Trimming took off 2 bases at V and 6 bases at J, with 9 bases between the two ends. Written as DNA, the CDR3 is TGTGCCATCAGTGAGATTTCTGTGGATACGCAGTATTTT. Translated: CAISEISVDTQYF.

The V call is TRBV12-5, the J call TRBJ2-3, with 7 bases identical to TRBD1. This CDR3 is 16 amino acids long. The V gene end was trimmed by 6 bases and the J gene end by 0 bases; junction bases not matched to a gene: 9. In germline, CDR1 is LGHNT, CDR2 FRNRAP. CDR3 sequence: CASGRPGTESTDTQYF. The CDR3 nucleotides read TGTGCTAGTGGACGCCCAGGGACAGAGAGCACAGATACGCAGTATTTT. Filled out from reference TRBV12-5 and TRBJ2-3, the complete variable domain reads DARVTQTPRHKVTEMGQEVTMRCQPILGHNTVFWYRQTMMQGLELLAYFRNRAPLDDSGMPKDRFSAEMPDATLATLKIQPSEPRDSAVYFCASGRPGTESTDTQYFGPGTRLTVL.

The chain employs TRBV2 and TRBJ2-5, with D tentatively TRBD2 (6 bases). Per germline, CDR1 SNHLY and CDR2 FYNNEI. V was shortened by 6 bases and J by 7 bases, with 18 bases between the two germline ends. The CDR3 extends over 14 amino acids. The CDR3 loop reads CASSAVSGDGTQYF. CDR3 DNA: TGTGCCAGCAGCGCCGTATCGGGGGATGGGACCCAGTACTTC.

The J gene is TRBJ1-2, the V gene TRBV19, with unresolved D. The CDR3 loop spans 16 amino acids. Between the trimmed V and J ends, which lost 2 bases and 4 bases, there was a span of 17 bases. Germline-derived CDR1 and CDR2 are LNHDA and SQIVND (reference sequence). In DNA, the CDR3 is TGTGCCAGTAGTATATCGATCAGGATGACTACCTATGGCTACACCTTC. Amino acid sequence: CASSISIRMTTYGYTF. The complete variable domain, with remaining parts taken from reference TRBV19 and TRBJ1-2, reads DGGITQSPKYLFRKEGQNVTLSCEQNLNHDAMYWYRQDPGQGLRLIYYSQIVNDFQKGDIAEGYSVSREKKESFPLTVTSAQKNPTAFYLCASSISIRMTTYGYTFGSGTRLTVV.

This rearrangement joins TRBV10-1 to TRBJ2-5; possibly TRBD2 for D (5 bases). The CDR3 has 17 residues. Germline CDR1 WNHNN, CDR2 SYGVQD (reference sequence). V was trimmed by 2 bases and J by 5 bases, leaving 21 bases between them. This CDR3 reads CASSEITYVRDWETQYF. In nucleotides, the CDR3 is TGCGCCAGCAGTGAGATAACCTACGTTCGGGATTGGGAGACCCAGTACTTC.

The chain carries TRBV19 and TRBJ2-1; 10 positions match TRBD1. This CDR3 has 14 residues. Trimming at V came to 6 bases and at J to 7 bases, leaving 6 bases not matched to a gene. CDR1 and CDR2 (germline): LNHDA, SQIVND (reference sequence). DNA of the CDR3: TGTGCCAGTAGGGGACAGGGGAGTGGGAATGAGCAGTTCTTC. Translated, it gives CASRGQGSGNEQFF.

The chain uses TRBV18 and TRBJ1-1, with D possibly TRBD1 on 6 matching bases. There are 15 residues in the CDR3. Germline lookup yields CDR1 KGHSH and CDR2 LQKENI. V lost 3 bases and J 1 base, leaving 12 bases between the germline ends. CDR3 protein: CASSPRQGGNTEAFF. Here the CDR3 DNA reads TGTGCCAGCTCACCCCGTCAAGGGGGGAACACTGAAGCTTTCTTT.

The genes are TRBV4-1 and TRBJ1-5; no definite D call. V lost 4 bases to trimming and J lost 0 bases, with 10 bases between them. The CDR3 extends over 15 amino acids. Germline values: CDR1 MGHRA, CDR2 YSYEKL. CDR3 bases: TGCGCCAGCAGCCCCGGTATCCATAGCAATCAGCCCCAGCATTTT. Translated, it gives CASSPGIHSNQPQHF.

This clone has just one count. The chain couples TRBV7-2 to TRBJ2-5; 12 bases map to TRBD1. The CDR3 runs to 16 residues. CDR1 and CDR2 (germline): SGHTA, FQGNSA. Trimming took 3 bases from V and 4 from J; bases not matched to a gene: 6. DNA for the CDR3: TGTGCCAGCAGCTTCCTGGGACAGGGGGCGAGAGAGACCCAGTACTTC. It translates to CASSFLGQGARETQYF.

The rearrangement joins TRBV6-5 to TRBJ2-1; 9 bases are shared with TRBD1. Germline loops: CDR1 MNHEY, CDR2 SVGAGI. The CDR3 sequence is 15 residues long. J was trimmed by 5 bases and V by 6 bases; bases with no gene match: 8. The chain's CDR3 is CASSRDRGWNNEQFF. CDR3 nucleotides: TGTGCCAGCAGCCGTGACAGGGGGTGGAACAATGAGCAGTTCTTC.

This clone has a handful of counts. The chain couples TRBV6-1 to TRBJ2-7; tentative D call: TRBD1 (7 bases). CDR3 length equals 14 residues. V shed 6 bases and J shed 3 bases, with 15 bases lying between them. In germline, CDR1 is MNHNS, CDR2 SASEGT. CDR3: CASRETGRFYEQYF. The CDR3 bases are TGTGCCAGCAGGGAGACAGGGAGGTTCTACGAGCAGTACTTC.